This is a list of T cell receptor beta chains from one sample in a study of T cell repertoires in cytomegalovirus infection. TCRdb used MiXCR to reprocess the reads, holding one entry per CDR3 protein. This repertoire shows a few hundred thousand distinct CDR3 sequences, over 15% found once; its top ten account for around 47%. Specimen: CD8+ T cells from PBMCs. The receptor set was obtained from a human donor in good health (CMV status not recorded). Some clones in this sample may be carry-over from other donors' samples. Both conserved end residues are part of each CDR3. Each record gives: J gene, D gene, CDR3 length, clone size, V gene, CDR3 protein, CDR3 DNA. The D gene is left open where the match is weak. Some rows mark clone size as missing; the rest say once, few, many or name a class of expanded clone.

TRBJ1-2,.,16,few,TRBV6-1,CASRQARSGKNYGYTF,TGTGCCAGCCGACAGGCCAGAAGCGGGAAAAACTATGGCTACACCTTC
TRBJ2-1,TRBD2,15,few,TRBV5-6,CASSRDYLRANEQFF,TGTGCCAGCAGCCGGGACTATCTTCGCGCAAATGAGCAGTTCTTC
TRBJ2-5,TRBD2,14,.,TRBV7-9,CASSAGGGQETQYF,TGTGCCAGCAGCGCGGGCGGGGGCCAAGAGACCCAGTACTTC
TRBJ1-4,.,13,.,TRBV28,CASSLDSNEKLFF,TGTGCCAGCAGTCTCGACAGTAATGAAAAACTGTTTTTT
TRBJ2-1,TRBD1,14,.,TRBV20-1,CSAVGDRVSNEQFF,TGCAGTGCCGTGGGGGACAGGGTATCCAATGAGCAGTTCTTC
TRBJ2-2,.,21,few,TRBV28,CASSFKIANPLRPQNTGELFF,TGTGCCAGCAGTTTCAAGATTGCGAATCCCCTTCGACCACAGAACACCGGGGAGCTGTTTTTT
TRBJ2-3,TRBD1,15,.,TRBV9,CASSDPGQGPDTQYF,TGTGCCAGCAGCGACCCGGGACAGGGGCCAGATACGCAGTATTTT
TRBJ2-5,TRBD2,14,.,TRBV6-6,CASAGGGWQETQYF,TGTGCCAGCGCGGGAGGGGGCTGGCAAGAGACCCAGTACTTC
TRBJ1-1,.,12,few,TRBV28,CASSSWASEAFF,TGTGCCAGCAGTTCCTGGGCAAGTGAAGCTTTCTTT
TRBJ2-1,.,13,few,TRBV6-2/TRBV6-3,CASGGSAYNEQFF,TGTGCCAGCGGGGGGAGTGCCTACAATGAGCAGTTCTTC
TRBJ2-6,TRBD1,17,.,TRBV5-6,CASSERTGLSGANVLTF,TGTGCCAGCAGCGAGCGGACAGGACTCTCTGGGGCCAACGTCCTGACTTTC
TRBJ1-5,.,15,few,TRBV27,CASSSHRGRNQPQHF,TGTGCCAGCAGCTCTCACCGAGGGCGAAATCAGCCCCAGCATTTT
TRBJ2-4,TRBD2,19,.,TRBV25-1,CASSEFFLSGGPAKNIQYF,TGTGCCAGCAGTGAATTTTTCCTTAGCGGGGGCCCAGCCAAAAACATTCAGTACTTC
TRBJ1-1,.,14,.,TRBV12-3/TRBV12-4,CASSLVGAAGPAFF,TGTGCCAGCAGTTTGGTGGGGGCTGCGGGGCCGGCTTTCTTT
TRBJ1-1,TRBD1,18,.,TRBV25-1,CASSEYYPQHRGRWEAFF,TGTGCCAGCAGTGAATATTACCCTCAGCACAGGGGGCGTTGGGAAGCTTTCTTT
TRBJ2-1,.,16,many,TRBV7-2,CASSKGDGPSYNEQFF,TGTGCCAGCAGCAAGGGCGACGGCCCCTCCTACAATGAGCAGTTCTTC
TRBJ1-2,.,15,few,TRBV20-1,CSAEPPGGPSTGYTF,TGCAGTGCTGAACCCCCAGGAGGACCCTCCACTGGCTACACCTTC
TRBJ2-1,TRBD1,14,many,TRBV7-8,CASSQTGGRNEQFF,TGTGCCAGCAGCCAAACAGGGGGAAGGAATGAGCAGTTCTTC
TRBJ2-7,.,18,.,TRBV28,CASSLEYLGGSKPYTQYF,TGTGCCAGCAGTCTAGAGTACTTAGGGGGGAGCAAACCCTATACGCAGTATTTC
TRBJ2-7,.,12,.,TRBV29-1,CSVEAGSYEQYF,TGCAGCGTTGAAGCCGGCTCCTACGAGCAGTACTTC
TRBJ2-7,TRBD2,14,.,TRBV20-1,CSARGRAGIYEQYF,TGCAGTGCTAGAGGAAGAGCGGGGATCTACGAGCAGTACTTC
TRBJ2-4,TRBD1,16,many,TRBV7-8,CASSLEDRVVENIQYF,TGTGCCAGCAGCTTAGAGGACAGGGTAGTCGAAAACATTCAGTACTTC
TRBJ1-5,TRBD1,14,many,TRBV7-8,CASSLQGAHQPQHF,TGTGCCAGCAGCTTACAGGGGGCTCACCAGCCCCAGCATTTT
TRBJ2-1,TRBD2,18,.,TRBV28,CASSPPQMTSGAYNEQFF,TGTGCCAGCAGTCCCCCCCAGATGACTAGCGGGGCCTACAATGAGCAGTTCTTC
TRBJ2-2,.,16,few,TRBV19,CASSDWSGQNTGELFF,TGTGCCAGTAGTGATTGGTCAGGACAGAACACCGGGGAGCTGTTTTTT
TRBJ1-5,.,16,few,TRBV27,CASSPTGTYSNQPQHF,TGTGCCAGCAGCCCAACCGGGACATATAGCAATCAGCCCCAGCATTTT
TRBJ2-7,TRBD1,17,many,TRBV7-8,CASSSRDRGQGSYEQYF,TGTGCCAGCAGCTCCCGGGACAGGGGGCAAGGGTCCTACGAGCAGTACTTC
TRBJ2-4,.,14,few,TRBV12-3/TRBV12-4,CASSLVPGSNIQYF,TGTGCCAGCAGTTTAGTACCAGGGTCGAACATTCAGTACTTC
TRBJ2-3,TRBD1,15,many,TRBV12-3/TRBV12-4,CASSFGTGRTDTQYF,TGTGCCAGCAGTTTTGGGACAGGGAGGACAGATACGCAGTATTTT
TRBJ2-7,TRBD1,19,few,TRBV6-5,CASSSPGARGLGPTLEQYF,TGTGCCAGCAGCTCCCCTGGGGCCAGGGGGCTAGGACCTACCCTCGAGCAGTACTTC
TRBJ1-2,.,14,many,TRBV5-4,CASSSGAGNYGYTF,TGTGCCAGCAGCTCTGGGGCAGGGAACTATGGCTACACCTTC
TRBJ2-6,.,16,few,TRBV4-3,CASSQDRASGANVLTF,TGCGCCAGCAGCCAAGATCGCGCCTCTGGGGCCAACGTCCTGACTTTC
TRBJ2-2,.,16,many,TRBV27,CASSLSTGSLTGELFF,TGTGCCAGCAGTTTATCAACAGGGAGCCTAACCGGGGAGCTGTTTTTT
TRBJ2-5,.,14,few,TRBV2,CASTLYPGQETQYF,TGTGCCAGCACCCTTTACCCAGGCCAAGAGACCCAGTACTTC
TRBJ1-1,.,13,.,TRBV7-9,CASSSAVNTEAFF,TGTGCCAGCAGCTCGGCAGTGAACACTGAAGCTTTCTTT
TRBJ2-1,TRBD1,13,.,TRBV4-1,CASSQTGAREQFF,TGCGCCAGCAGCCAGACAGGGGCTAGGGAGCAGTTCTTC
TRBJ1-1,TRBD1,12,.,TRBV7-9,CASSHGTGEAFF,TGTGCCAGCAGCCACGGGACAGGTGAAGCTTTCTTT
TRBJ2-7,.,16,once,TRBV2,CASTRSSLVRSNEQYF,TGTGCCAGCACCCGGTCCTCCTTGGTCAGGAGTAACGAGCAGTACTTC
TRBJ1-1,.,14,few,TRBV6-2/TRBV6-3,CASSSGRVDTEAFF,TGTGCCAGCAGCTCCGGGAGGGTGGACACTGAAGCTTTCTTT
TRBJ1-1,.,15,many,TRBV7-9,CASSPPLTGNTEAFF,TGTGCCAGCAGCCCCCCCCTAACAGGGAACACTGAAGCTTTCTTT
TRBJ1-5,.,14,many,TRBV6-1,CASSEVGSNQPQHF,TGTGCCAGCAGTGAGGTGGGAAGCAATCAGCCCCAGCATTTT
TRBJ1-2,TRBD1,13,.,TRBV29-1,CSDDRVGGYGYTF,TGCAGCGACGACAGGGTCGGCGGCTATGGCTACACCTTC
TRBJ2-5,TRBD1,14,.,TRBV7-9,CASSLPQGEETQYF,TGTGCCAGCAGTCTCCCCCAGGGGGAAGAGACCCAGTACTTC
TRBJ2-3,TRBD2,16,many,TRBV7-2,CASSVSTSGGTDTQYF,TGTGCCAGCAGCGTCTCGACTAGCGGGGGCACAGATACGCAGTATTTT
TRBJ1-1,.,19,many,TRBV7-8,CASSPRVYRDGTTETEAFF,TGTGCCAGCAGCCCACGCGTATACAGGGATGGGACAACGGAGACTGAAGCTTTCTTT
TRBJ1-1,.,16,few,TRBV7-3,CASSLGGFGGNTEAFF,TGTGCCAGCAGCTTAGGTGGGTTTGGGGGGAACACTGAAGCTTTCTTT
TRBJ2-7,.,15,.,TRBV27,CASTEAAEIFYEQYF,TGTGCCAGCACCGAGGCGGCAGAAATATTCTACGAGCAGTACTTC
TRBJ2-5,.,11,.,TRBV12-3/TRBV12-4,CASRHSVTQYF,TGTGCCAGCAGACACTCGGTGACCCAGTACTTC
TRBJ1-1,.,13,many,TRBV12-5,CASGRVPVEEAFF,TGTGCTAGTGGCCGCGTACCGGTTGAGGAAGCTTTCTTT
TRBJ1-2,.,17,many,TRBV7-8,CASSRNQEENRRFGYTF,TGTGCCAGCAGTCGAAATCAAGAGGAGAATAGGAGGTTCGGCTACACCTTC
TRBJ2-1,.,15,few,TRBV9,CASSVASALDNEQFF,TGTGCCAGCAGCGTAGCTAGCGCCCTAGACAATGAGCAGTTCTTC
TRBJ1-1,.,15,.,TRBV28,CASRPSTGYNTEAFF,TGTGCCAGCAGGCCTTCTACAGGGTACAACACTGAAGCTTTCTTT
TRBJ2-1,TRBD1,17,many,TRBV7-7,CASSPRTGGSSYNEQFF,TGTGCTAGCAGCCCCCGCACAGGGGGCAGTTCCTACAATGAGCAGTTCTTC